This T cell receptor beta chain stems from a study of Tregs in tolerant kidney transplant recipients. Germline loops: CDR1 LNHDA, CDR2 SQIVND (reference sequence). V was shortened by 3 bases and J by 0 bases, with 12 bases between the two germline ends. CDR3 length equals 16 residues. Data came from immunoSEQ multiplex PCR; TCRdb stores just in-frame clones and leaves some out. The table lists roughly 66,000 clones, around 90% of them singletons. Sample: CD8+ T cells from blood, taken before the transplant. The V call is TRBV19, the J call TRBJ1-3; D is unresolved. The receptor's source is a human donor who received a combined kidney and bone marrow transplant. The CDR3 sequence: CASSIAERSSGNTIYF. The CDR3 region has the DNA TGTGCCAGTAGTATTGCGGAGAGAAGCTCTGGAAACACCATATATTTT.